These 15 T cell receptor beta chains were all obtained from the same sample, sequenced in a study of T cell changes during pregnancy in multiple sclerosis. Profiling relied on immunoSEQ multiplex PCR, and the TCRdb table lists in-frame clones only, not all of them. Of about 67,000 clones in the sample, about nine tenths were seen once. Sequences were derived from peripheral blood, sampled in the first trimester of pregnancy. The receptor source for this set is a female donor with multiple sclerosis, enrolled in a pregnancy study.

This chain links TRBV6-4 with TRBJ2-2, with 7 nucleotides matching TRBD1. The germline V gene encodes CDR1 MRHNA and CDR2 SNTAGT. The trim removed 10 bases at V and 1 base at J, leaving 3 bases unmatched. The CDR3 contains 13 residues. Here the CDR3 reads CATRDRNTGELFF. DNA of the CDR3: TGTGCCACACGGGACAGGAACACCGGGGAGCTGTTTTTT.

CDR3 sequence reads: CAWSSSNLYEQYF. CDR3 DNA: TGTGCCTGGAGTAGTTCTAACCTCTACGAGCAGTACTTC. This chain links TRBV30 with TRBJ2-7; D not certain. V lost 2 bases and J 3 bases, leaving 11 bases between the germline ends. CDR1 and CDR2 (germline): GTSNPN, SVGIG (reference sequence). The CDR3 length is 13 residues. Full variable domain (rest looked up from reference TRBV30 and TRBJ2-7): SQTIHQWPATLVQPVGSPLSLECTVEGTSNPNLYWYRQAAGRGLQLLFYSVGIGQISSEVPQNLSASRPQDRQFILSSKKLLLSDSGFYLCAWSSSNLYEQYFGPGTRLTVT.

The chain is built from TRBV29-1 and TRBJ1-4, with unresolved D. With 7 bases removed from V and 0 bases from J, the gap between germline ends came to 12 bases. Per germline, CDR1 SQVTM and CDR2 ANQGSEA. The CDR3 totals 14 residues. The CDR3 nucleotides are TGCAGCGCCTCACCCGGGACAACTAATGAAAAACTGTTTTTT. Translation gives CSASPGTTNEKLFF.

The chain joins TRBV7-8 to TRBJ1-5; D gene ambiguous. Deletions cut 4 bases from V and 0 bases from J, with 10 bases between. The germline CDR1 and CDR2 sequences are SGHVS and FQNEAQ. The CDR3 covers 15 residues. The CDR3 sequence: CASSSDWNSNQPQHF. CDR3 in DNA: TGTGCCAGCAGCTCAGACTGGAATAGCAATCAGCCCCAGCATTTT.

This chain uses TRBV7-6 with TRBJ1-1, with D tentatively TRBD1 (5 bases). Trimming pared 5 bases from V and 1 base from J, leaving 14 bases between. This CDR3 is built from 15 residues. Germline CDR1 SGHVS, CDR2 FNYEAQ. CDR3 sequence reads: CASSLTQGQNTEAFF. The CDR3 DNA is TGTGCCAGCAGCCTTACTCAAGGACAGAACACTGAAGCTTTCTTT.

The chain carries TRBV19 and TRBJ1-6; TRBD1 matches 7 bases. V dropped 6 bases and J dropped 5; count of bases not matched to a gene: 4. The CDR3 covers 14 residues. Germline CDR1 LNHDA, CDR2 SQIVND (reference sequence). This CDR3 is CASRYTGDNSPLHF. Here the CDR3 DNA reads TGTGCCAGTAGATACACAGGGGATAATTCACCCCTCCACTTT. Together with reference TRBV19 and TRBJ1-6, the CDR3 gives the full variable domain: DGGITQSPKYLFRKEGQNVTLSCEQNLNHDAMYWYRQDPGQGLRLIYYSQIVNDFQKGDIAEGYSVSREKKESFPLTVTSAQKNPTAFYLCASRYTGDNSPLHFGNGTRLTVT.

This chain links TRBV6-1 with TRBJ1-4; D ambiguous. Germline CDR1 reads MNHNS; CDR2 reads SASEGT. This CDR3 has 13 residues. Trimming took off 6 bases at V and 0 bases at J, with 5 bases between the two ends. In nucleotides, the CDR3 is TGTGCCAGCAGGTTAGCAACTAATGAAAAACTGTTTTTT. Protein: CASRLATNEKLFF.

The V gene is TRBV7-9, the J gene TRBJ1-3, with 7 bases lining up with TRBD1. V shed 4 bases and J 2 bases; nucleotides not matched to a gene: 2. The CDR3 runs to 14 residues. Germline loops: CDR1 SEHNR, CDR2 FQNEAQ (reference sequence). CDR3 nucleotides: TGTGCCAGCAGCTCTAGGGGGCCTGGAAACACCATATATTTT. It translates to CASSSRGPGNTIYF.

The chain has TRBV23-1 and TRBJ1-5, with TRBD1 as a possible D gene (6 bases). TRBV23-1 is an ORF for which the function is uncertain. V was clipped by 6 bases and J by 6 bases, with 15 bases between them. The CDR3 contains 14 residues. The DNA for the CDR3 is TGCGCCAGCAGCCGCAGGGGTGAGTTTCAGCCCCAGCATTTT. Its translation is CASSRRGEFQPQHF.

The rearrangement joins TRBV9 to TRBJ1-5; possibly TRBD1 for D (6 bases). This CDR3 is 14 amino acids long. Trimming left V 3 bases short and J 4 bases short, with 11 bases between. Per the germline V gene, CDR1 is SGDLS and CDR2 is YYNGEE. The CDR3: CASSASGVNQPQHF. CDR3 nucleotide sequence: TGTGCCAGCAGCGCGTCAGGGGTAAATCAGCCCCAGCATTTT.

CDR3 amino acids: CASSLDMNTEAFF. In DNA, the CDR3 is TGTGCCAGCAGCTTAGACATGAACACTGAAGCTTTCTTT. The rearrangement joins TRBV7-9 to TRBJ1-1; D ambiguous. V shed 1 base and J shed 0 bases, with 3 bases lying between them. CDR1 SEHNR and CDR2 FQNEAQ come from the germline V gene (reference sequence). There are 13 residues in the CDR3.

This sequence joins TRBV18 and TRBJ1-4; D is possibly TRBD1 (5 bases). The V end lost 3 bases, the J end lost 8 bases, and 10 bases lay between the germline ends. CDR1 is KGHSH, CDR2 LQKENI, per germline. This CDR3 has 13 residues. The CDR3 here is CASSPPQGEKLFF. CDR3 coding DNA: TGTGCCAGCTCACCGCCGCAGGGCGAAAAACTGTTTTTT.

This clone was detected only once. The chain uses TRBV7-3 and TRBJ2-2; tentatively, D is TRBD2 (7 bases). V lost 5 bases and J 1 base, leaving 20 bases between the germline ends. CDR3 size: 18 residues. Germline CDR1 reads SGHTA; CDR2 reads FQGTGA. The CDR3 nucleotides read TGTGCCAGCAGCCCGAGAGGGGGGGCGGGACTGAACACCGGGGAGCTGTTTTTT. It yields the protein CASSPRGGAGLNTGELFF.

The chain carries TRBV2 and TRBJ2-7, with TRBD2 matching over 9 bases. From germline, CDR1 is SNHLY and CDR2 FYNNEI. CDR3 size: 12 residues. Trimming at V came to 8 bases and at J to 2 bases, leaving 1 base not matched to a gene. As DNA, the CDR3 is TGTGCCAGCGCGGGGGGGACCTACGAGCAGTACTTC. As protein: CASAGGTYEQYF.

This clone was counted a single time. The chain couples TRBV2 to TRBJ1-2, with D perhaps TRBD1 (6 bases). Germline V CDR1 and CDR2: SNHLY, FYNNEI. This CDR3 is 13 amino acids long. V lost 4 bases to trimming and J lost 0 bases, with 6 bases between them. CDR3 in amino acids: CASSGQANYGYTF. The CDR3 DNA reads TGTGCCAGCAGTGGACAGGCTAACTATGGCTACACCTTC.